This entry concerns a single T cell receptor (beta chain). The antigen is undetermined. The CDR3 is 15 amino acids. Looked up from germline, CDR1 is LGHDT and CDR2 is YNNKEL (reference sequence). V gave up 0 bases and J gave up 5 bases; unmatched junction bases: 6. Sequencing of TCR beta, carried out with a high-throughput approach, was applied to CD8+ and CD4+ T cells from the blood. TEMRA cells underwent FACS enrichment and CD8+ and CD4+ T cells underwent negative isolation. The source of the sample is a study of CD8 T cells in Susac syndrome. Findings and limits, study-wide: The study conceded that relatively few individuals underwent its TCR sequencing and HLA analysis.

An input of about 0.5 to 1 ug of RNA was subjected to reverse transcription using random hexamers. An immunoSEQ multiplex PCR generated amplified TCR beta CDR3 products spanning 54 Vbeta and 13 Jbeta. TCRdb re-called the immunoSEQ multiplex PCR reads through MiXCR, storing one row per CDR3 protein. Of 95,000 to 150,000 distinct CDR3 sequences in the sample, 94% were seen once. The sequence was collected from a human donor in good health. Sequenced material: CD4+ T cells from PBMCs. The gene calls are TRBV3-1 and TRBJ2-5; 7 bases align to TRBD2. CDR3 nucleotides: TGTGCCAGCAGCCAAGATTCTCGCGGGAGTGAGACCCAGTACTTC. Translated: CASSQDSRGSETQYF.